This T cell receptor (beta chain) was identified in a study of shared clonotypes between healthy human individuals. Study-wide context: Aged 18 to 49, the donors were two women and a few men.

Profiling relied on immunoSEQ multiplex PCR, and the TCRdb table lists in-frame clones only, not all of them. The table lists fewer than 3 million clones, about nine tenths of them singletons. Study outcomes and limitations: When compared with the clonotypes that were shared by all four sorted-subset donors, the non-shared clonotypes turned out to have lower generation probabilities.

A note on this clone: Its cognate antigen is unknown.

Germline V gives CDR1 MNHEY, CDR2 SVGAGI. V was pared by 4 bases and J by 5 bases, with 7 bases of the junction left unmatched. There are 15 residues in the CDR3. This receptor was taken from a man between 18 and 35 years old in good health. Some clones in this sample may be carry-over from other donors' samples. The chain employs TRBV6-5 and TRBJ2-7; the match to TRBD1 covers 11 bases. The sequencing sample was made of naive CD4+ T cells from PBMCs. Subset defined: CD45RA+ positively selected. The CDR3 is CASSSPGQGVHEQYF. CDR3 nucleotides: TGTGCCAGCAGTTCCCCGGGACAGGGGGTCCACGAGCAGTACTTC.